The text below deals with one TCR beta chain. The data were taken from a study of blood T cell repertoires in COVID-19. On the study more broadly: COVID-19 samples from acute and convalescent phases originated in the United States, Italy and Spain.

The CDR3 runs to 15 residues. V was pared by 0 bases and J by 5 bases, with 12 bases between. Germline CDR1 is SGHRS and CDR2 is YFSETQ. In the source study's methods: Quantification of nucleated cells was approximated via reference gene primer amplification. Libraries were prepared by immunoSEQ multiplex PCR; TCRdb keeps only in-frame clonotypes and omits some of them. The V and J calls and clone size are taken from that table; D and trimming were inferred from the DNA. Among more than 200,000 clones listed, 85% to 90% were seen once. Participant-reported clinical history was the basis for cohort assignment. For recovered donors of Cohort 3, there were two negative PCRs, clearance, or symptom resolution.

The origin of this receptor is a man aged 35 to 55 who had recovered from COVID-19. V is TRBV5-1 and J is TRBJ2-1; D is undetermined. The sequenced sample was PBMCs or T cells enriched from blood (not recorded which). The CDR3 protein is CASSLVMAVHNEQFF. The CDR3 coding sequence is TGCGCCAGCAGCTTGGTGATGGCTGTACACAATGAGCAGTTCTTC.